These 10 T cell receptor beta chains originate from one sample sequenced in a study of CD8 T cells in Susac syndrome. RNA, at roughly 0.5 to 1 ug, was reverse transcribed with random hexamers. TCRdb reanalysed the immunoSEQ multiplex PCR reads using MiXCR and keeps one entry per CDR3 protein. The table includes about 300,000 distinct CDR3 sequences, about 90% detected once. Sequenced: CD4+ T cells from PBMCs. The receptors were sampled from a human donor with multiple sclerosis.

A word on this clonotype: The CDR3 does not close with the conserved phenylalanine or tryptophan, likely indicating a read error. The rearrangement uses TRBV4-1 and TRBJ2-3; D gene ambiguous. The CDR3 covers 15 residues. The germline V and J ends were trimmed by 0 bases and 8 bases, with 15 bases remaining between them. Looked up from germline, CDR1 is MGHRA and CDR2 is YSYEKL. DNA of the CDR3: TGCGCCAGCAGCCAAGATGGTTTTGGCTCGGGTACGCAGTATCTT. Translating gives CASSQDGFGSGTQYL.

V gene TRBV4-1 combines with J gene TRBJ1-1; D gene ambiguous. With 0 bases removed from V and 0 bases from J, the gap between germline ends came to 11 bases. Germline V CDR1 and CDR2: MGHRA, YSYEKL. The CDR3 runs 16 residues. In nucleotides, the CDR3 is TGCGCCAGCAGCCAAGATTTCGCAGCGATGAACACTGAAGCTTTCTTT. Protein sequence: CASSQDFAAMNTEAFF.

This chain links TRBV5-6 with TRBJ1-5; no definite D call. V lost 4 bases and J 5 bases, leaving 10 bases between the germline ends. Germline V gives CDR1 SGHDT, CDR2 YYEEEE. The CDR3 loop spans 13 amino acids. The CDR3 coding sequence is TGTGCCAGCAGCGCAGCAGCCCATCAGCCCCAGCATTTT. Encoded protein: CASSAAAHQPQHF.

This clonotype showed up just once. The V call is TRBV27, the J call TRBJ1-1; maybe TRBD1 (5 bases). The CDR3 extends over 16 amino acids. CDR1 MNHEY and CDR2 SMNVEV come from the germline V gene (reference sequence). The V gene lost 3 bases and the J gene lost 7 bases, with 21 bases spanning the gap. This chain's CDR3 is CASSFRGTPPWGEAFF. The CDR3, as DNA: TGTGCCAGCAGTTTCCGTGGGACCCCCCCGTGGGGTGAAGCTTTCTTT.

The CDR3, as DNA: TGTGCCAGTAGTACCCCTCACCCCGGGGGGAGCTCTAGCGGGTACTCCTACGAGCAGTACTTC. Translation: CASSTPHPGGSSSGYSYEQYF. The chain joins TRBV19 to TRBJ2-7; 8 nucleotides align to TRBD2. This CDR3 is 21 amino acids long. J gave up 0 bases and V 4 bases, and 23 bases lay outside the gene matches. The germline V gene has CDR1 LNHDA and CDR2 SQIVND (reference sequence).

The chain combines TRBV6-2 or TRBV6-3 with TRBJ2-3; 8 nucleotides agree with TRBD1. Germline V CDR1 and CDR2: MNHEY, SVGEGT. Trimming at V came to 6 bases and at J to 1 base, leaving 6 bases not matched to a gene. This CDR3 is 15 amino acids long. The CDR3, as DNA: TGTGCCAGCAGGAGGGCAGGGGGCGGCACAGATACGCAGTATTTT. It encodes CASRRAGGGTDTQYF.

The chain employs TRBV3-1 and TRBJ2-7; D remains ambiguous. Trimming cost V 0 bases and J 2 bases, with 8 bases left between them. Per the germline V gene, CDR1 is LGHDT and CDR2 is YNNKEL (reference sequence). The CDR3 length is 14 residues. The CDR3 DNA is TGTGCCAGCAGCCAAGAACCCCAGACCTACGAGCAGTACTTC. It yields the protein CASSQEPQTYEQYF.

The V and J genes are TRBV6-5 and TRBJ1-1, with 11 bases fitting TRBD1. Germline trimming cut 2 bases from V and 3 bases from J; bases unmatched to any gene: 8. The CDR3 is 17 residues long. CDR1 MNHEY and CDR2 SVGAGI come from the germline V gene. CDR3 sequence (DNA): TGTGCCAGCAGTTACGGTGGGACAGGGGGTATTGACACTGAAGCTTTCTTT. As protein: CASSYGGTGGIDTEAFF.

This sequence joins TRBV19 and TRBJ1-2; maybe TRBD1 (6 bases). Looked up from germline, CDR1 is LNHDA and CDR2 is SQIVND (reference sequence). The V end was cut by 6 bases, the J end by 4 bases, with 21 bases between. The CDR3 extends over 16 amino acids. The CDR3 is CASRGGRTPSPYGYTF. CDR3 coding DNA: TGTGCCAGTAGAGGGGGGCGGACACCAAGTCCCTATGGCTACACCTTC.

The chain uses TRBV30 and TRBJ2-7, with 12 bases matching TRBD2. From germline, CDR1 is GTSNPN and CDR2 SVGIG (reference sequence). With 2 bases clipped from V and 3 bases from J, the junction kept 11 bases outside the gene matches. The CDR3 runs 17 residues. DNA for the CDR3: TGTGCCTGGAGTTTTGGAATAAGGACTAGCGGGAACTACGAGCAGTACTTC. Its protein product is CAWSFGIRTSGNYEQYF. The full variable domain, its missing parts supplied by reference TRBV30 and TRBJ2-7, is SQTIHQWPATLVQPVGSPLSLECTVEGTSNPNLYWYRQAAGRGLQLLFYSVGIGQISSEVPQNLSASRPQDRQFILSSKKLLLSDSGFYLCAWSFGIRTSGNYEQYFGPGTRLTVT.